These 27 T cell receptor beta chains were all obtained from the same sample, sequenced in a study of T-cell reconstitution after alpha-beta-depleted transplantation in children (dated by TCRdb to the mid-2010s). What this sample's time point label stands for: day 60 (about 2 months) after transplantation. What the treatment or condition label conveys for this sample: allogeneic hematopoietic cell transplantation with graft depleted of TCRalphabeta T cells and CD19 B cells. The library came from PCR. Sequencing was performed on an Illumina HiSeq 2500. TCR library preparation used molecular barcoding, with unique molecular identifiers applied to normalize quantification of the TCRbeta repertoire. The raw public reads went through TCRdb reprocessing: fastp at Q25, MiXCR clone calling, in-frame beta chains kept. Identical CDR3 proteins give one entry, which carries the most common genes and DNA. Across this sample there are roughly 7,900 distinct CDR3 sequences, with approximately 12% seen only once. Roughly 50% of the sample goes to the ten largest clones.

The sequences come from PBMCs, mostly from graft donor cells, collected 60 days after TCRalphabeta/CD19-depleted stem cell transplant. All receptors derive from a patient aged 2-10 years who had a stem cell transplant for inherited bone marrow failure, so the T cells may come from the graft donor.

This clonotype was seen ten or more times. This rearrangement joins TRBV7-2 to TRBJ1-2, with a weak D call TRBD1 (6 bases). Germline-derived CDR1 and CDR2 are SGHTA and FQGNSA. V lost 5 bases, J lost 4 bases, and 14 bases lay in between. The CDR3 is 14 residues long. The CDR3 bases are TGTGCCAGCAGCCAAGGGGGACCGAGCTATGGCTACACCTTC. This sequence encodes CASSQGGPSYGYTF.

This clonotype was seen at least ten times. The chain uses TRBV11-2 and TRBJ2-5; possible D gene TRBD1, 6 bases. Trimming cost V 7 bases and J 4 bases, with 10 bases left between them. This CDR3 contains 12 residues. The germline V gene encodes CDR1 SGHAT and CDR2 FQNNGV. The CDR3 here is CASTQGIETQYF. The CDR3 DNA is TGTGCCAGCACCCAGGGGATAGAGACCCAGTACTTC.

This clonotype was seen repeatedly, ten times or more. This chain connects TRBV4-3 to TRBJ1-3, with D uncertain. The V end was cut by 1 base, the J end by 2 bases, with 12 bases between. Germline values: CDR1 LGHNA, CDR2 YSLEER. This CDR3 contains 16 residues. The CDR3, as DNA: TGCGCCAGCAGCCAAGTCCCGAGTAACGCTGGAAACACCATATATTTT. Encoded protein: CASSQVPSNAGNTIYF.

This clonotype was recorded many times. V usage is TRBV5-6 and J usage is TRBJ2-7; 8 positions match TRBD1. Germline V CDR1 and CDR2: SGHDT, YYEEEE. This CDR3 is 15 amino acids long. Trimming at V came to 4 bases and at J to 2 bases, leaving 8 bases not matched to a gene. CDR3 nucleotides: TGTGCCAGCAGCCCAGGGACAGGTCTAACCTACGAGCAGTACTTC. It encodes CASSPGTGLTYEQYF. The complete variable domain, with remaining parts taken from reference TRBV5-6 and TRBJ2-7, reads DAGVTQSPTHLIKTRGQQVTLRCSPKSGHDTVSWYQQALGQGPQFIFQYYEEEERQRGNFPDRFSGHQFPNYSSELNVNALLLGDSALYLCASSPGTGLTYEQYFGPGTRLTVT.

This clonotype showed up many times. The chain carries TRBV5-1 and TRBJ2-7, with 8 bases fitting TRBD2. Germline assignment: CDR1 SGHRS and CDR2 YFSETQ. With V trimmed by 1 base and J by 1 base, 4 bases remained unmatched. This CDR3 has 15 amino acids. CDR3 in amino acids: CASSLRAGVSYEQYF. Written as DNA, the CDR3 is TGCGCCAGCAGCTTGCGAGCGGGAGTGTCCTACGAGCAGTACTTC.

This clonotype showed up many times. CDR3 residues: CASSLTDIHGAFF. CDR3 coding DNA: TGTGCCAGCAGCTTAACCGATATACACGGAGCTTTCTTT. The chain couples TRBV7-3 to TRBJ1-1; no reliable D call. Trimming took 0 bases from V and 10 from J, leaving 12 bases between them. Per the germline V gene, CDR1 is SGHTA and CDR2 is FQGTGA. This CDR3 has 13 residues. The variable domain in full, with the rest retrieved from reference TRBV7-3 and TRBJ1-1, is GAGVSQTPSNKVTEKGKYVELRCDPISGHTALYWYRQSLGQGPEFLIYFQGTGAADDSGLPNDRFFAVRPEGSVSTLKIQRTERGDSAVYLCASSLTDIHGAFFGQGTRLTVV.

This clonotype came up many times. V gene TRBV5-4 combines with J gene TRBJ2-1; 8 bases match TRBD1. This CDR3 has 14 residues. Germline trimming cut 6 bases from V and 3 bases from J; bases unmatched to any gene: 5. CDR1 is SGHNT, CDR2 YYREEE, per germline (reference sequence). CDR3 nucleotides: TGTGCCAGCAACCTGGACAGGGACTACAATGAGCAGTTCTTC. This sequence encodes CASNLDRDYNEQFF. The whole variable domain, filled in from reference TRBV5-4 and TRBJ2-1, reads ETGVTQSPTHLIKTRGQQVTLRCSSQSGHNTVSWYQQALGQGPQFIFQYYREEENGRGNFPPRFSGLQFPNYSSELNVNALELDDSALYLCASNLDRDYNEQFFGPGTRLTVL.

In its sample, this clonotype was seen many times. V and J are TRBV27 and TRBJ1-1; perhaps TRBD1 as D (5 bases). The V gene lost 3 bases and the J gene lost 4 bases, with 15 bases spanning the gap. This CDR3 region has 15 residues. Germline values: CDR1 MNHEY, CDR2 SMNVEV (reference sequence). CDR3 DNA: TGTGCCAGCAGTTTGTTTGGGGGAGTCGGCACTGAAGCTTTCTTT. It is translated as CASSLFGGVGTEAFF.

In this sample, this clonotype turned up many times. V and J are TRBV5-1 and TRBJ2-1, with D maybe TRBD2 (7 bases). Germline CDR1 reads SGHRS; CDR2 reads YFSETQ. Trimming removed 4 bases at V and 7 bases at J, with 18 bases between. The CDR3 consists of 15 residues. CDR3 amino acids: CASSTTRGRRNEQFF. For the CDR3, the DNA is TGCGCCAGCAGCACAACGCGGGGGCGTAGGAATGAGCAGTTCTTC.

This clonotype showed up many times. This chain joins TRBV29-1 and TRBJ2-2; TRBD1 might be the D (6 bases). Germline V CDR1 and CDR2: SQVTM, ANQGSEA. Trimming shortened V by 6 bases and J by 4 bases, and 15 bases separated the two germline ends. The CDR3 consists of 14 residues. This chain's CDR3 is CSVATHRVTGELFF. CDR3 DNA: TGCAGCGTAGCAACCCACAGGGTCACCGGGGAGCTGTTTTTT.

This clonotype was detected ten times or more. The V call is TRBV7-9, the J call TRBJ1-2; D remains unclear. Trimming pared 6 bases from V and 4 bases from J, leaving 9 bases between. This CDR3 has 12 amino acids. CDR1 and CDR2 from the germline V gene are SEHNR and FQNEAQ (reference sequence). CDR3 bases: TGTGCCAGCAGTCGAGACACCTATGGCTACACCTTC. This codes for CASSRDTYGYTF.

Ten or more counts support this clonotype. The chain uses TRBV7-9 and TRBJ2-1; D not resolved. This CDR3 is 14 amino acids long. Trimming took 5 bases from V and 4 from J, leaving 12 bases between them. Looked up from germline, CDR1 is SEHNR and CDR2 is FQNEAQ (reference sequence). CDR3: CASSPAGFYNEQFF. The CDR3 DNA reads as TGTGCCAGCAGCCCCGCCGGGTTTTACAATGAGCAGTTCTTC.

The table lists this clonotype with many counts. With a much larger clone just one base away, this may be a read error. The chain joins TRBV7-9 to TRBJ1-2; D is undetermined. CDR3 length: 13 residues. Germline-derived CDR1 and CDR2 are SEHNR and FQNEAQ (reference sequence). The V and J ends lost 5 bases and 5 bases respectively, with 12 bases between them. CDR3 coding DNA: TGTGCCAGCAGCCCATGGAAGCTATATGGCTACACCTTC. It yields the protein CASSPWKLYGYTF. The full variable domain, its missing parts supplied by reference TRBV7-9 and TRBJ1-2, is DTGVSQNPRHKITKRGQNVTFRCDPISEHNRLYWYRQTLGQGPEFLTYFQNEAQLEKSRLLSDRFSAERPKGSFSTLEIQRTEQGDSAMYLCASSPWKLYGYTFGSGTRLTVV.

This clonotype was counted ten times or more. This rearrangement joins TRBV7-2 to TRBJ1-2; no clear D. The CDR3 is made up of 12 amino acids. CDR1 SGHTA and CDR2 FQGNSA come from the germline V gene. V was trimmed by 5 bases and J by 8 bases, leaving 12 bases between them. The CDR3 coding sequence is TGTGCCAGCAGCCCACGCGCAGCGGGCTACACCTTC. Protein: CASSPRAAGYTF.

This clonotype was found many times. CDR3 region: CASSFAGYEQYF. CDR3 sequence (DNA): TGTGCCAGCAGCTTCGCCGGATACGAGCAGTACTTC. The chain combines TRBV7-2 with TRBJ2-7, with no clear D. This CDR3 comprises 12 residues. CDR1 SGHTA and CDR2 FQGNSA come from the germline V gene. V lost 3 bases, J lost 4 bases, and 7 bases lay in between.

There are many counts of this clonotype. The rearrangement uses TRBV6-5 and TRBJ1-5; D not resolved. Germline V gene sequence: CDR1 MNHEY, CDR2 SVGAGI. V lost 5 bases and J lost 0, with 11 bases in between. The CDR3 length is 15 residues. Here the CDR3 reads CASSLVANSNQPQHF. Written as DNA, the CDR3 is TGTGCCAGCAGTCTCGTGGCTAATAGCAATCAGCCCCAGCATTTT.

Ten or more counts support this clonotype. The chain couples TRBV7-2 to TRBJ2-5; a possible D gene is TRBD1 (7 bases). The CDR3 is made up of 14 amino acids. CDR1 SGHTA and CDR2 FQGNSA come from the germline V gene. Deletions cut 5 bases from V and 6 bases from J, with 16 bases between. Written as DNA, the CDR3 is TGTGCCAGCAGCAAGAGACAGGGCGGGAAGACCCAGTACTTC. Residues: CASSKRQGGKTQYF.

The chain recombines TRBV5-5 with TRBJ1-2, with D hard to call. The germline gives CDR1 SGHKS, CDR2 YYEKEE (reference sequence). This CDR3 region has 12 residues. V gave up 2 bases and J gave up 9 bases, with 11 bases separating them. CDR3 sequence reads: CASSFGVLCYTF. CDR3 DNA: TGTGCCAGCAGCTTCGGGGTCCTTTGCTACACCTTC.

This clonotype was seen ten or more times. This sequence joins TRBV5-1 and TRBJ2-5; 7 bases fit TRBD2. From germline, CDR1 is SGHRS and CDR2 YFSETQ. V shed 5 bases and J 5 bases; nucleotides not matched to a gene: 12. The CDR3 runs to 15 residues. The CDR3 nucleotides are TGCGCCAGCAGAATAGGCGGGAGTATGCAGGAGACCCAGTACTTC. Translation gives CASRIGGSMQETQYF.

This clonotype has at least ten counts. The CDR3 sequence: CASSLGLNQPQHF. The CDR3 region has the DNA TGCGCCAGCAGCTTGGGACTCAATCAGCCCCAGCATTTT. This chain uses TRBV5-1 with TRBJ1-5; D is uncertain. This CDR3 comprises 13 residues. From germline, CDR1 is SGHRS and CDR2 YFSETQ. V lost 0 bases, J lost 3 bases, and 4 bases lay in between.

The sample holds many counts of this clonotype. J is TRBJ2-7 and V is TRBV5-1, with 8 bases identical to TRBD1. From germline, CDR1 is SGHRS and CDR2 YFSETQ. V was clipped by 4 bases and J by 0 bases; unmatched bases: 6. CDR3 length equals 15 residues. The CDR3 spells CASSTTGDPSYEQYF. CDR3 coding DNA: TGCGCCAGCAGCACGACAGGGGACCCCTCCTACGAGCAGTACTTC.

This clonotype was picked up many times. DNA for the CDR3: TGCAGCGTTGGCCGGGGGCAGGGTCAGCCCCAGCATTTT. Amino acid sequence: CSVGRGQGQPQHF. The rearrangement joins TRBV29-1 to TRBJ1-5, with TRBD1 as a possible D gene (6 bases). Germline lookup yields CDR1 SQVTM and CDR2 ANQGSEA. V was shortened by 4 bases and J by 6 bases, with 13 bases between the two germline ends. This CDR3 has 13 residues.

This clonotype was recorded many times. The rearrangement links TRBV12-3 or TRBV12-4 to TRBJ2-3; D is ambiguous. V was trimmed by 2 bases and J by 8 bases, leaving 5 bases between them. The CDR3 runs 11 residues. CDR3 protein: CASSLRSTQYF. DNA of the CDR3: TGTGCCAGCAGTTTAAGATCTACGCAGTATTTT.

The sample holds many counts of this clonotype. This chain connects TRBV12-3 or TRBV12-4 to TRBJ2-7; D might be TRBD1 (6 bases). The CDR3 is 16 residues long. Trimming pared 4 bases from V and 9 bases from J, leaving 25 bases between. The CDR3 DNA follows: TGTGCCAGCAGTTCCCTAACACAGGGCCCTCCTGAAAGGCAGTACTTC. This encodes CASSSLTQGPPERQYF.

This clonotype was detected many times. This chain joins TRBV18 and TRBJ1-1; tentatively, D is TRBD1 (5 bases). Trimming took 2 bases from V and 11 from J, leaving 18 bases between them. CDR3 length: 14 amino acids. Germline V lookup: CDR1 KGHSH, CDR2 LQKENI. CDR3 protein: CASSPRAREGRAFF. Here the CDR3 DNA reads TGTGCCAGCTCACCAAGAGCCAGGGAGGGTAGGGCTTTCTTT.

This clonotype was recorded at least ten times. The rearrangement links TRBV6-1 to TRBJ2-5, with TRBD1 identical over 8 bases. The V gene's germline CDR1 is MNHNS and CDR2 SASEGT. There are 14 residues in the CDR3. The V segment lost 5 bases and the J segment 1 base; nucleotides outside the gene matches: 3. The CDR3: CASSQQGVQETQYF. The CDR3 DNA is TGTGCCAGCAGTCAACAGGGGGTCCAAGAGACCCAGTACTTC.

Many counts were recorded for this clonotype. The rearrangement uses TRBV5-1 and TRBJ2-7; 10 bases map to TRBD1. Trimming cost V 4 bases and J 3 bases; bases outside gene matches: 4. The CDR3 loop spans 14 amino acids. Germline assignment: CDR1 SGHRS and CDR2 YFSETQ. CDR3 sequence: CASSLRTGGYEQYF. The CDR3 coding sequence is TGCGCCAGCAGCCTTCGGACAGGGGGCTACGAGCAGTACTTC.